This TCR beta chain was identified during a study of blood T cells in healthy people across ages. Study observations and caveats: Changes in expanded clonotypes were possibly confounded, as the CMV status of donors was unknown.

A word on this clonotype: As yet, its antigen is unknown.

A J-beta primer mix and a sample-barcoded 5' primer were used in a second PCR of about 7 to 12 cycles. MiXCR, applied by TCRdb to the 5' RACE reads, yields one record per CDR3 protein. The sample lists some 760,000 distinct CDR3 sequences; 20% to 25% were seen once. The sample was also linked to a second study, of T cells of mothers and their children.

The sequence derives from a boy between 10 and 17 years old in good health. The sample was blood.

Here the CDR3 reads CATSDLTSGRAGNEQFF. CDR3 bases: TGTGCCACCAGTGACCTTACTAGCGGGAGGGCCGGCAATGAGCAGTTCTTC. V is TRBV24-1 and J is TRBJ2-1; 13 nucleotides agree with TRBD2. The junction had 8 bases not matched to a gene; V was cut back by 4 bases and J by 6 bases. This CDR3 comprises 17 residues. Germline CDR1 and CDR2: KGHDR and SFDVKD.